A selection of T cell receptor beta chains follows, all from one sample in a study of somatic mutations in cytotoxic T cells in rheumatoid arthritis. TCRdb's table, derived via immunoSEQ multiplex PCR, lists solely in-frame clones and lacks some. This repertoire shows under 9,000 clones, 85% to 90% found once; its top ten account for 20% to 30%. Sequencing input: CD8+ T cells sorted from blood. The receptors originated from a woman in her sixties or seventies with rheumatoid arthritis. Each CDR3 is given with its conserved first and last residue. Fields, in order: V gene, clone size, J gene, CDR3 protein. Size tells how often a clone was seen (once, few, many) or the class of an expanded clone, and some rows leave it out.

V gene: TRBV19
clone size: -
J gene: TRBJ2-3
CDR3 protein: CASRLPGLAGGNTDTQYF

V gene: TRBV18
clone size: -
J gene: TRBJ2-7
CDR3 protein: CASSPTLRGELKQYF

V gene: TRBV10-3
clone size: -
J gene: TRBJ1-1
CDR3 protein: CATEGSNTEAFF

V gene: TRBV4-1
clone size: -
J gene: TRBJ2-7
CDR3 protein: CASSQDKGQAAYEQYF

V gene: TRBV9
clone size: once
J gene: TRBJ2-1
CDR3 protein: CASSVGGGGPYNEQFF

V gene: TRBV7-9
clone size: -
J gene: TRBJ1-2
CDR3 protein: CASSHPGQTLDGYTF

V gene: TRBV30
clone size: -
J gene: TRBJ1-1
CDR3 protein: CAWSVRSVEAFF

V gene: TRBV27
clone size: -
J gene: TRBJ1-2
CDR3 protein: CASSLYVNYGYTF

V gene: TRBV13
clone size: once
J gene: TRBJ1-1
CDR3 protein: CASSLGRGTEAFF

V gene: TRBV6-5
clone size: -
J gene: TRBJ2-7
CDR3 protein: CASSYSRGVDEQYF

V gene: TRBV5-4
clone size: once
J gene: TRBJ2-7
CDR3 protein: CASSLVVGDEQYF

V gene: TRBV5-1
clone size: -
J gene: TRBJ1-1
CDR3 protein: CASSLGVDPGVAEAFF

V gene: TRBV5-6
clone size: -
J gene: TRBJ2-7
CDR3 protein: CASSLGERPRYEQYF

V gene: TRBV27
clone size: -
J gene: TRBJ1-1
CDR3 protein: CASSSGLLFMNTEAFF

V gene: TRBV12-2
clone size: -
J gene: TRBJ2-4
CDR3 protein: CASRLRSGGNIQYF

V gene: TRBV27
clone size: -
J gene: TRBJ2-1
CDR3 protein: CATQYAGQGFWSSYNEQFF

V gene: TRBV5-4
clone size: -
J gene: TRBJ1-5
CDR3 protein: CASSTGGFNQPQHF

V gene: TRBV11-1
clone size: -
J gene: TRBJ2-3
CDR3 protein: CASSLAQQSTDTQYF

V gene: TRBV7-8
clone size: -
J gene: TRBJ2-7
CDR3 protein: CASSLGGLASTYEQYF

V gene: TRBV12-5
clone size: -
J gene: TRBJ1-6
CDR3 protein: CASGLGGDGSPLHF

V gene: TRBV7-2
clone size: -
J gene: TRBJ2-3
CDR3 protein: CASSFSPGQGRTHTQYF

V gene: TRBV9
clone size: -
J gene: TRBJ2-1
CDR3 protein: CASSVGEGVSYNEQFF

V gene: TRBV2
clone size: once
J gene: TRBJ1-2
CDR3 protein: CASSEIHTAGLYGYTF

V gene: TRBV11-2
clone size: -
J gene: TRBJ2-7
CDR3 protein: CASSSPMGLGDEQYF

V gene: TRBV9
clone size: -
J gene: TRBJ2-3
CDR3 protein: CASSTRDRGTDTQYF

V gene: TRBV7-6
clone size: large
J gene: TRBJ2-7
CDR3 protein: CASSLALSGGIHEQYF

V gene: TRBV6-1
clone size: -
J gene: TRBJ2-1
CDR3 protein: CASSEDRGSYNEQFF

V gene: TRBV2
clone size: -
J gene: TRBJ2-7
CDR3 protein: CASSEAYKTGGYEQYF

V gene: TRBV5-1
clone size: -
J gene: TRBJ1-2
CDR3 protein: CASSFDRDYGYTF

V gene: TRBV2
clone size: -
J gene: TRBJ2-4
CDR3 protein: CASSEGQGAKNIQYF

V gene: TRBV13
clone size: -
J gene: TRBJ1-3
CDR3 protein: CASSLVRGPRSGNTIYF

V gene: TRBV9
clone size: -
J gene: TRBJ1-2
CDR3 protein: CASSVAAGGGYGYTF

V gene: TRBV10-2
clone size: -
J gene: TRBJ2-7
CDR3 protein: CASRRSYEQYF

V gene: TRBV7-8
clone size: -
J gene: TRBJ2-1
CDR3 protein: CASSPEGLAVSNEQFF

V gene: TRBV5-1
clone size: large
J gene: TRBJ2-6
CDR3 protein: CASSPGQGVGYSGANVLTF

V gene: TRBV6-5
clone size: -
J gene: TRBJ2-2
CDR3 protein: CASSSSAGELFF

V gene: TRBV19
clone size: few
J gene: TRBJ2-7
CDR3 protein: CASSKSVSYEQYF

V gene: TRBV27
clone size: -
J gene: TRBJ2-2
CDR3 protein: CASCNRDSNTGELFF

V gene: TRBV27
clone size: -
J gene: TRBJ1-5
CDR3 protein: CASSLVTGGSEPQHF

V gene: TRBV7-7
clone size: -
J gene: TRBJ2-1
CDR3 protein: CASSPSGRNEQFF

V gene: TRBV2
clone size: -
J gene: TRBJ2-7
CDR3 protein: CASIPGQGFYEQYF

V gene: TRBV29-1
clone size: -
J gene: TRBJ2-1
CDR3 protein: CSVLGASGSEQFF

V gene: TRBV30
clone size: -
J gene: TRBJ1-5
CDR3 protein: CAWSGTGGQPQHF

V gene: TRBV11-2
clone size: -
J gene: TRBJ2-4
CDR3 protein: CASSHPTGPAKNIQYF

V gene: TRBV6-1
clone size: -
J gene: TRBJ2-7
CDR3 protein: CASSDGVEQYF

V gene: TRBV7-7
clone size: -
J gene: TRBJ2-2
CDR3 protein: CASSLRGLAGAPGELFF

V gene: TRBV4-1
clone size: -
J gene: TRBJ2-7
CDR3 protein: CASSQSGGASGSYEQYF

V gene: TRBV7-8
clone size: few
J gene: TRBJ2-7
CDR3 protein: CASSLNSGTGNYEQYF

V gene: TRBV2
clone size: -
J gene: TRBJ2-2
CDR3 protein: CASSEAEDRANTGELFF

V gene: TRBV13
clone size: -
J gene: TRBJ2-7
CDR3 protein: CASSFGTSFYEQYF

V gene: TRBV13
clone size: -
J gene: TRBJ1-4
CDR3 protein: CASSSSDRGTNEKLFF

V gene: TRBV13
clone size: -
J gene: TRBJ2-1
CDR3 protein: CASSLGLPGGPSQYNEQFF

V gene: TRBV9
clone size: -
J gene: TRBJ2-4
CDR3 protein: CASSVGSGGAKNIQYF

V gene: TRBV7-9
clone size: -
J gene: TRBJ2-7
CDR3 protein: CASSPDGSEQYF

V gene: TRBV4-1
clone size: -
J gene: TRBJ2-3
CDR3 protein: CASSHNEDTQYF

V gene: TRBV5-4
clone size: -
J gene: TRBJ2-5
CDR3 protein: CASSLVQGYQETQYF

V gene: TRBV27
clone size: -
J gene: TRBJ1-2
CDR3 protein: CASSPRSGYTF